The clone carrying this T cell receptor (beta chain) showed up just a few times. Its specificity is not known. The donors were in the roughly 120-subject validation cohort, distinct from the approximately 700-subject first cohort. These data belong to a study of cytomegalovirus exposure and HLA in healthy donors. At the level of the study: The 120 validation repertoires used the same platform as the approximately 670 first-cohort repertoires (as reported by a later analysis). Study-wide results and caveats: Altogether, 170 or so TCR beta chains were recorded as cytomegalovirus-associated.

Some clones are missing from TCRdb's copy, which holds only in-frame ones; the method was immunoSEQ multiplex PCR. This table has about 79,000 clones, 80% to 95% appearing once. The CDR3 loop spans 15 amino acids. CDR1 and CDR2 (germline): LNHDA, SQIVND (reference sequence). V was trimmed by 3 bases and J by 3 bases, leaving 12 bases between them. This chain links TRBV19 with TRBJ1-5; D gene unclear. The TCR was taken from a woman between 25 and 40 years old in good health and CMV-seronegative. The material sequenced was PBMCs. CDR3 sequence (DNA): TGTGCCAGTAGTATCATGGCCCGGGACAATCAGCCCCAGCATTTT. Translating gives CASSIMARDNQPQHF.